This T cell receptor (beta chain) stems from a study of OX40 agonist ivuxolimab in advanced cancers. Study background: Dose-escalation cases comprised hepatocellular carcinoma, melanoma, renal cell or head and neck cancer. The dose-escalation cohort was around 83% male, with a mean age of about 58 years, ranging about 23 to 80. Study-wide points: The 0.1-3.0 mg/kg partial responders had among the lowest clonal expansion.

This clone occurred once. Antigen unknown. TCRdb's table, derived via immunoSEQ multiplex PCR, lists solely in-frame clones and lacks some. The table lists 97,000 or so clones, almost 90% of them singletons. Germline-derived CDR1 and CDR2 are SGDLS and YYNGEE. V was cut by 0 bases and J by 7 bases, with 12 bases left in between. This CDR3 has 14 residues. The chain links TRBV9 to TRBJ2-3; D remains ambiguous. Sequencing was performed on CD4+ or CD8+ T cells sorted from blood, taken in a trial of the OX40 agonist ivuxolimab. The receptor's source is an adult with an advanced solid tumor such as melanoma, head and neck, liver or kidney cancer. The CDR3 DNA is TGTGCCAGCAGCGTAGATCGCCTATCTTATACGCAGTATTTT. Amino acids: CASSVDRLSYTQYF.